Presented here are 7 T cell receptor beta chains from one specimen sequenced in a study of prognosis after radiotherapy for stage I lung cancer. With two-round multiplex PCR, TCR beta CDR3 sequences were amplified from genomic DNA. Initially, in first-round PCR, primers specific to each TRBV and TRBJ gene were used. One entry per CDR3 protein results from TCRdb running MiXCR on the multiplex PCR reads. The sample has some 34,000 distinct CDR3 sequences, less than 35% seen once; the top ten hold about 15%. The sample was PBMCs, taken before or after stereotactic body radiation therapy (not recorded which). Source of these receptors: a donor aged 50 or older with non-small cell lung cancer.

The rearrangement joins TRBV19 to TRBJ2-1, with 10 bases aligning to TRBD1. The V gene end was trimmed by 5 bases and the J gene end by 0 bases; junction bases not matched to a gene: 7. The CDR3 consists of 17 residues. Germline V lookup: CDR1 LNHDA, CDR2 SQIVND (reference sequence). The CDR3 protein is CASSPGTGASSYNEQFF. CDR3 DNA: TGTGCCAGTAGTCCTGGGACAGGGGCAAGCTCCTACAATGAGCAGTTCTTC. Using reference TRBV19 and TRBJ2-1 for the parts outside the CDR3, the full variable domain is DGGITQSPKYLFRKEGQNVTLSCEQNLNHDAMYWYRQDPGQGLRLIYYSQIVNDFQKGDIAEGYSVSREKKESFPLTVTSAQKNPTAFYLCASSPGTGASSYNEQFFGPGTRLTVL.

This clonotype was seen many times. The gene calls are TRBV6-1 and TRBJ1-2; TRBD1 agrees at 7 bases. The CDR3 extends over 14 amino acids. Trimming at V came to 6 bases and at J to 4 bases, leaving 8 bases not matched to a gene. The germline V gene has CDR1 MNHNS and CDR2 SASEGT. As DNA, the CDR3 is TGTGCCAGCAGCCCGGAAGGGGGCGCCTATGGCTACACCTTC. It translates to CASSPEGGAYGYTF.

This clonotype has a handful of counts. This chain links TRBV2 with TRBJ2-4; the match to TRBD1 covers 10 bases. This CDR3 is built from 17 residues. The junction had 13 bases not matched to a gene; V was cut back by 4 bases and J by 7 bases. The germline V gene has CDR1 SNHLY and CDR2 FYNNEI. The CDR3 protein is CASSGDLGQGFGNIQYF. CDR3 DNA sequence: TGTGCCAGCAGTGGGGACCTGGGACAGGGGTTCGGGAACATTCAGTACTTC.

As for this clonotype: This probably arose from a read error, given a far larger clone one base away. This chain joins TRBV6-4 and TRBJ1-5; D call uncertain. The CDR3 consists of 15 residues. Looked up from germline, CDR1 is MRHNA and CDR2 is SNTAGT. DNA for the CDR3: TGTGCCAGCAGTTACTCGAGCACCAACAATCATCCCCAGCATTTT. The encoded protein is CASSYSSTNNHPQHF.

This clonotype was counted many times. J is TRBJ2-1 and V is TRBV5-1, with TRBD2 identical over 10 bases. The junction had 4 bases not matched to a gene; V was cut back by 0 bases and J by 4 bases. Per germline, CDR1 SGHRS and CDR2 YFSETQ. This CDR3 region has 16 residues. The CDR3 here is CASSLGLAGAYNEQFF. In DNA form, the CDR3 reads TGCGCCAGCAGCTTGGGGCTAGCGGGAGCATACAATGAGCAGTTCTTC.

This clonotype came up many times. The gene calls are TRBV27 and TRBJ2-7; TRBD1 might be the D (6 bases). The CDR3 has 14 residues. Germline V CDR1 and CDR2: MNHEY, SMNVEV (reference sequence). Trimming left V 3 bases short and J 2 bases short, with 11 bases between. The DNA for the CDR3 is TGTGCCAGCAGTTTCTCGGACAGCACCTACGAGCAGTACTTC. Translated, it gives CASSFSDSTYEQYF.

This clonotype was counted many times. The chain joins TRBV20-1 to TRBJ2-7; 8 bases are a match to TRBD1. The V gene's germline CDR1 is DFQATT and CDR2 SNEGSKA (reference sequence). This CDR3 is built from 13 residues. V gave up 6 bases and J gave up 4 bases; unmatched junction bases: 8. The chain's CDR3 is CSALGQGIYEQYF. CDR3 DNA: TGCAGTGCGTTAGGACAGGGTATTTACGAGCAGTACTTC.